The next 18 T cell receptor beta chains were all read from a single sample in a study of blood T cell repertoires in COVID-19. Clones were read by immunoSEQ multiplex PCR, and TCRdb kept only the in-frame ones, dropping some. The sample contains 130,000 or so clones, 70% to 80% of which appear only once. Sequenced: peripheral blood. The receptors originated from a human donor in a cohort sampled during active COVID-19.

V usage is TRBV11-2 and J usage is TRBJ1-5; TRBD1 might be the D (5 bases). This CDR3 contains 13 residues. Germline CDR1 reads SGHAT; CDR2 reads FQNNGV. V was trimmed by 5 bases and J by 9 bases, leaving 14 bases between them. CDR3 DNA sequence: TGTGCCAGCAGCATCCCAGGGTCCGCGCCCCAGCATTTT. It specifies CASSIPGSAPQHF. Full variable domain (remainder filled in from reference TRBV11-2 and TRBJ1-5): EAGVAQSPRYKIIEKRQSVAFWCNPISGHATLYWYQQILGQGPKLLIQFQNNGVVDDSQLPKDRFSAERLKGVDSTLKIQPAKLEDSAVYLCASSIPGSAPQHFGDGTRLSIL.

This chain uses TRBV28 with TRBJ2-7, with TRBD1 matching 10 bases. CDR3 size: 15 residues. Losses at the gene ends were 5 bases for V and 1 base for J; bases not matched to a gene: 5. Germline assignment: CDR1 MDHEN and CDR2 SYDVKM. The CDR3: CASSLPGQGSYEQYF. The CDR3 DNA reads TGTGCCAGCAGTCTACCGGGACAGGGGTCCTACGAGCAGTACTTC. Supplemented by reference TRBV28 and TRBJ2-7, the full variable domain reads DVKVTQSSRYLVKRTGEKVFLECVQDMDHENMFWYRQDPGLGLRLIYFSYDVKMKEKGDIPEGYSVSREKKERFSLILESASTNQTSMYLCASSLPGQGSYEQYFGPGTRLTVT.

The V and J genes are TRBV19 and TRBJ2-7; 7 bases match TRBD2. Trimming at V came to 6 bases and at J to 0 bases, leaving 5 bases not matched to a gene. CDR1 is LNHDA, CDR2 SQIVND, per germline (reference sequence). CDR3 length: 14 residues. The CDR3 DNA is TGTGCCAGTAGCCCTACTAGCGACTCCTACGAGCAGTACTTC. This sequence encodes CASSPTSDSYEQYF. Variable domain in full (rest from reference TRBV19 and TRBJ2-7): DGGITQSPKYLFRKEGQNVTLSCEQNLNHDAMYWYRQDPGQGLRLIYYSQIVNDFQKGDIAEGYSVSREKKESFPLTVTSAQKNPTAFYLCASSPTSDSYEQYFGPGTRLTVT.

The rearrangement links TRBV25-1 to TRBJ2-6; tentative D call: TRBD2 (5 bases). The CDR3 sequence is 16 residues long. The V end was cut by 6 bases, the J end by 4 bases, with 16 bases between. Germline assignment: CDR1 MGHDK and CDR2 SYGVNS. CDR3 DNA sequence: TGTGCCAGCAGCCCGAGAGGGTTCCCCGGGGCCAACGTCCTGACTTTC. Its protein is CASSPRGFPGANVLTF.

The gene calls are TRBV11-2 and TRBJ1-3; 7 nucleotides align to TRBD1. CDR1 SGHAT and CDR2 FQNNGV come from the germline V gene. This CDR3 has 16 residues. The V segment lost 4 bases and the J segment 1 base; nucleotides outside the gene matches: 7. CDR3 region: CASSSGQVESGNTIYF. CDR3 in DNA: TGTGCCAGCAGCTCTGGACAGGTGGAGTCTGGAAACACCATATATTTT.

The J gene is TRBJ2-7, the V gene TRBV11-2; the match to TRBD1 covers 9 bases. The CDR3 extends over 16 amino acids. V lost 3 bases and J lost 3; bases outside the gene matches: 9. Germline loops: CDR1 SGHAT, CDR2 FQNNGV. The CDR3 nucleotides are TGTGCCAGCAGCTTCCAAGAGGGACAGGGTCGCTACGAGCAGTACTTC. Encoded protein: CASSFQEGQGRYEQYF. The full variable domain, in which reference TRBV11-2 and TRBJ2-7 provide the parts outside the CDR3, is EAGVAQSPRYKIIEKRQSVAFWCNPISGHATLYWYQQILGQGPKLLIQFQNNGVVDDSQLPKDRFSAERLKGVDSTLKIQPAKLEDSAVYLCASSFQEGQGRYEQYFGPGTRLTVT.

The chain has TRBV7-8 and TRBJ1-2; 9 bases fit TRBD1. CDR1 and CDR2 from the germline V gene are SGHVS and FQNEAQ. The V and J ends lost 0 bases and 3 bases, in that order; junction bases with no gene match: 2. The CDR3 sequence is 15 residues long. Written as DNA, the CDR3 is TGTGCCAGCAGCTTAGCGGGACAGGGAGACTATGGCTACACCTTC. Amino acid sequence: CASSLAGQGDYGYTF.

The chain joins TRBV5-1 to TRBJ1-2; possible D gene TRBD1, 6 bases. Germline V gene lookup returns CDR1 SGHRS and CDR2 YFSETQ. The CDR3 totals 20 residues. Trimming stripped 0 bases from V and 2 bases from J, with 26 bases between. CDR3 nucleotide sequence: TGCGCCAGCAGCTTGGCCCGTGCAGGGGTTGCGGGGGGCGAGAACTATGGCTACACCTTC. It translates to CASSLARAGVAGGENYGYTF.

This chain links TRBV24-1 with TRBJ2-2; a weak D match, TRBD2 (7 bases). This CDR3 has 15 amino acids. V lost 9 bases to trimming and J lost 2 bases, with 15 bases between them. From germline, CDR1 is KGHDR and CDR2 SFDVKD. The CDR3 coding sequence is TGTGCCACCCGAGGGGGGGGCCAAAACACCGGGGAGCTGTTTTTT. Its protein product is CATRGGGQNTGELFF.

This clone was counted ten times or more. J is TRBJ1-5 and V is TRBV28; D call uncertain. The CDR3 is 15 residues long. The V gene's germline CDR1 is MDHEN and CDR2 SYDVKM. The ends were cut back, 4 bases at V and 7 bases at J, with 17 bases in the middle. The CDR3 region has the DNA TGTGCCAGCAGTTCACCCGGGTCTATCGAGCAGCCCCAGCATTTT. Protein: CASSSPGSIEQPQHF.

The rearrangement uses TRBV27 and TRBJ2-7; no definite D call. Germline values: CDR1 MNHEY, CDR2 SMNVEV (reference sequence). This CDR3 spans 13 amino acids. Trimming left V 5 bases short and J 4 bases short, with 12 bases between. CDR3 in amino acids: CASSPRVDYEQYF. In DNA form, the CDR3 reads TGTGCCAGCAGTCCCCGGGTGGATTACGAGCAGTACTTC.

This chain links TRBV18 with TRBJ2-7; perhaps TRBD1 as D (7 bases). The CDR3 has 14 amino acids. The germline V gene encodes CDR1 KGHSH and CDR2 LQKENI. The ends were cut back, 6 bases at V and 12 bases at J, with 24 bases in the middle. CDR3 DNA sequence: TGTGCCAGCTCCCCCGCAGGGGGGAGCGTTTTTCGGTACTTC. Protein product: CASSPAGGSVFRYF.

The CDR3, as DNA: TGTGCCAGCAGTCGCCGGGACAGGGCTAGCTCCTATAATTCACCCCTCCACTTT. Its translation is CASSRRDRASSYNSPLHF. The chain has TRBV6-6 and TRBJ1-6; the match to TRBD1 covers 9 bases. V was pared by 5 bases and J by 0 bases, with 8 bases of the junction left unmatched. The CDR3 extends over 18 amino acids. The germline CDR1 and CDR2 sequences are MNHNY and SVGAGI (reference sequence).

The chain combines TRBV6-5 with TRBJ2-7, with 7 nucleotides matching TRBD2. This CDR3 is 15 amino acids long. The junction had 6 bases not matched to a gene; V was cut back by 0 bases and J by 4 bases. CDR1 MNHEY and CDR2 SVGAGI come from the germline V gene. Here the CDR3 reads CASSYSRQGGYEQYF. CDR3 sequence (DNA): TGTGCCAGCAGTTACTCGAGGCAGGGAGGGTACGAGCAGTACTTC.

In regard to this clone: Possible read error: a much larger clone is one base away. This chain connects TRBV6-5 to TRBJ1-1, with a tentative D call TRBD1 (6 bases). V was clipped by 6 bases and J by 1 base, with 9 bases between them. Germline V CDR1 and CDR2: MNHEY, SVGAGI. CDR3 length: 13 residues. CDR3 region: CASRSQGNTEAFF. In nucleotides, the CDR3 is TGTGCCAGCAGATCACAGGGGAACACTGAAGCTTTCTTT.

CDR3 region: CASSQDRDTSGGPYEQYF. DNA of the CDR3: TGTGCCAGCAGCCAAGATAGGGACACTAGCGGGGGCCCTTACGAGCAGTACTTC. The rearrangement joins TRBV4-2 to TRBJ2-7; TRBD2 aligns across 11 bases. The CDR3 is 18 amino acids. V gave up 0 bases and J gave up 4 bases; unmatched junction bases: 11. Per germline, CDR1 LGHNA and CDR2 YNFKEQ.

V is TRBV10-3 and J is TRBJ2-5; 11 bases fit TRBD2. Trimming removed 10 bases from V and 4 bases from J; junction bases left unmatched: 14. Germline assignment: CDR1 ENHRY and CDR2 SYGVKD. The CDR3 is 16 amino acids. The CDR3 is CATLGTSGSTVETQYF. The CDR3 DNA is TGTGCCACCCTGGGCACTAGCGGGAGTACGGTAGAGACCCAGTACTTC.

This clone was seen only once. The chain links TRBV24-1 to TRBJ2-7; a possible D gene is TRBD2 (6 bases). The CDR3 is made up of 11 amino acids. Trimming cost V 9 bases and J 6 bases, with 11 bases left between them. Germline CDR1 is KGHDR and CDR2 is SFDVKD. This chain's CDR3 is CATSSGREQYF. The CDR3 nucleotides read TGTGCCACCTCGAGCGGGCGCGAGCAGTACTTC.